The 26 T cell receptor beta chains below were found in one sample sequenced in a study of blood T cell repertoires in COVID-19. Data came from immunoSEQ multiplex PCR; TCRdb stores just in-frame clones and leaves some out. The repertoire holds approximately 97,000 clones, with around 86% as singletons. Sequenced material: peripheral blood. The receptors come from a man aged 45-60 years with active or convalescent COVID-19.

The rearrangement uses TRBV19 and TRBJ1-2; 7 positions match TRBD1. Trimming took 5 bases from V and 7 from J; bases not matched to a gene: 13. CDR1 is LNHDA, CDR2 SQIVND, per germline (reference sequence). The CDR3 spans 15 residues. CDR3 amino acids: CASSVTPGQPGGYTF. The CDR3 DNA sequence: TGTGCCAGTAGTGTAACCCCGGGACAGCCTGGTGGCTACACCTTC. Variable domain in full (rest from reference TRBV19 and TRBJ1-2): DGGITQSPKYLFRKEGQNVTLSCEQNLNHDAMYWYRQDPGQGLRLIYYSQIVNDFQKGDIAEGYSVSREKKESFPLTVTSAQKNPTAFYLCASSVTPGQPGGYTFGSGTRLTVV.

The CDR3 is CSASIGTDTQYF. The CDR3 region has the DNA TGCAGTGCTAGTATCGGCACAGATACGCAGTATTTT. This chain connects TRBV20-1 to TRBJ2-3; D is undetermined. Germline CDR1 and CDR2: DFQATT and SNEGSKA (reference sequence). The ends were cut back, 3 bases at V and 1 base at J, with 5 bases in the middle. The CDR3 runs 12 residues.

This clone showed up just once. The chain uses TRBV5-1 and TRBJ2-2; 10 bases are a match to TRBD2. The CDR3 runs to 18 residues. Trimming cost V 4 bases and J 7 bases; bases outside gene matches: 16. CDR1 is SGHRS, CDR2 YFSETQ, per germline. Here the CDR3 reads CASSPASGGLFFSGELFF. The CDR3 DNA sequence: TGCGCCAGCAGCCCGGCTAGCGGGGGCCTCTTTTTTAGCGGGGAGCTGTTTTTT.

CDR3 sequence reads: CASSVEQGSRGYGYTF. CDR3 DNA sequence: TGTGCCAGCAGTGTAGAACAGGGGAGTAGGGGCTATGGCTACACCTTC. The V gene is TRBV6-1, the J gene TRBJ1-2; 7 positions match TRBD1. The CDR3 is made up of 16 amino acids. V lost 4 bases to trimming and J lost 4 bases; unmatched junction nucleotides: 12. CDR1 MNHNS and CDR2 SASEGT come from the germline V gene.

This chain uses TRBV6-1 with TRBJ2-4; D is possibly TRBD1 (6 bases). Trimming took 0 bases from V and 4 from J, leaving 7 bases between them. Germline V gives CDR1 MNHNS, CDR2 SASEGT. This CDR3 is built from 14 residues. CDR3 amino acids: CASSEAQGKNIQYF. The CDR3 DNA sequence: TGTGCCAGCAGTGAAGCCCAGGGGAAAAACATTCAGTACTTC.

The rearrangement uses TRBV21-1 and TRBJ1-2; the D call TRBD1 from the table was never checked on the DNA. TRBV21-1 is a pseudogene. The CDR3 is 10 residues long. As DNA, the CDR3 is TGTGCCATCTCAGGGAATGGCTACACCTTC. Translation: CAISGNGYTF.

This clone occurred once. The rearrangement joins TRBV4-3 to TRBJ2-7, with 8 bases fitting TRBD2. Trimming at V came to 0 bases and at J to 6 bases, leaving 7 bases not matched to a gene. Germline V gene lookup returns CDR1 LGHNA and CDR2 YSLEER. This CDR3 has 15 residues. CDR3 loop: CASSQDSSGGVEQYF. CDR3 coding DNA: TGCGCCAGCAGCCAAGATAGCAGCGGGGGAGTCGAGCAGTACTTC.

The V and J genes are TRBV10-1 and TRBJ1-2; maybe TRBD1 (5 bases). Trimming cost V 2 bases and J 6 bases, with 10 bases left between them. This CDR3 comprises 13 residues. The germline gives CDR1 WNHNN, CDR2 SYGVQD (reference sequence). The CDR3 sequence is CASSEDSADGYTF. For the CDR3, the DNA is TGCGCCAGCAGTGAGGACAGTGCGGATGGCTACACCTTC.

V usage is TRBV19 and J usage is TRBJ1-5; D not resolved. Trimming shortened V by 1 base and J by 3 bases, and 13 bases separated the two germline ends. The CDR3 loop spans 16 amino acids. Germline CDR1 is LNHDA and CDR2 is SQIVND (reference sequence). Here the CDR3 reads CASSIGGRQLNQPQHF. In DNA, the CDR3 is TGTGCCAGTAGTATAGGAGGTAGGCAGCTCAATCAGCCCCAGCATTTT.

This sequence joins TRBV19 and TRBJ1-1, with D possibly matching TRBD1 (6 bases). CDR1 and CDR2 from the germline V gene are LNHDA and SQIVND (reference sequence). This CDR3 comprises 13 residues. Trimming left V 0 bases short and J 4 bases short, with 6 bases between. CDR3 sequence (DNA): TGTGCCAGTAGTATAGACAGGGGCACTGAAGCTTTCTTT. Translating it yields CASSIDRGTEAFF.

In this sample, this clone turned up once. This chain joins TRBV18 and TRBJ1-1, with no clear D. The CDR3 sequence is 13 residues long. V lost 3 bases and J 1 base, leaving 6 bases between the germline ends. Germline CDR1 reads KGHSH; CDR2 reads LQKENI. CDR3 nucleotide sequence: TGTGCCAGCTCACCTTACAAGAACACTGAAGCTTTCTTT. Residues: CASSPYKNTEAFF.

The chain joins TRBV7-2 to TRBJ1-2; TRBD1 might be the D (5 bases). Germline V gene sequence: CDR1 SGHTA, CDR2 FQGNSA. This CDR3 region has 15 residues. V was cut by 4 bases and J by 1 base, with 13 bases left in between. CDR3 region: CASSSPTAFNYGYTF. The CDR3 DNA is TGTGCCAGCAGCTCCCCGACAGCGTTTAACTATGGCTACACCTTC.

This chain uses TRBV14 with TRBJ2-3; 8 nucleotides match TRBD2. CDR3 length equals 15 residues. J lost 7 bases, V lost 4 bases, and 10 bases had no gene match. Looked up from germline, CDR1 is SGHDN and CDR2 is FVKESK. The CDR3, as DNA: TGTGCCAGCAGCCCTCTCGGGGTAGCGGGGTATACGCAGTATTTT. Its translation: CASSPLGVAGYTQYF. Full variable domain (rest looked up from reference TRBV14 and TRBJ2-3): EAGVTQFPSHSVIEKGQTVTLRCDPISGHDNLYWYRRVMGKEIKFLLHFVKESKQDESGMPNNRFLAERTGGTYSTLKVQPAELEDSGVYFCASSPLGVAGYTQYFGPGTRLTVL.

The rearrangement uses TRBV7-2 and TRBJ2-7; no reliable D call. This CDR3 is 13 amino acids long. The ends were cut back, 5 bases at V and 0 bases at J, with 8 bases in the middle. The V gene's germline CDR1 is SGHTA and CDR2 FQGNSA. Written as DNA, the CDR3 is TGTGCCAGCAGCCCCCCCAACTCCTACGAGCAGTACTTC. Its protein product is CASSPPNSYEQYF. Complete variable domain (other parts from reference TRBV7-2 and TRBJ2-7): GAGVSQSPSNKVTEKGKDVELRCDPISGHTALYWYRQSLGQGLEFLIYFQGNSAPDKSGLPSDRFSAERTGGSVSTLTIQRTQQEDSAVYLCASSPPNSYEQYFGPGTRLTVT.

The CDR3: CATISETSGGPQFF. The DNA for the CDR3 is TGTGCCACCATCTCCGAGACTAGCGGGGGGCCTCAGTTCTTC. The chain is built from TRBV28 and TRBJ2-1; TRBD2 agrees at 13 bases. Germline lookup yields CDR1 MDHEN and CDR2 SYDVKM. The CDR3 loop spans 14 amino acids. The trim removed 10 bases at V and 13 bases at J, leaving 13 bases unmatched.

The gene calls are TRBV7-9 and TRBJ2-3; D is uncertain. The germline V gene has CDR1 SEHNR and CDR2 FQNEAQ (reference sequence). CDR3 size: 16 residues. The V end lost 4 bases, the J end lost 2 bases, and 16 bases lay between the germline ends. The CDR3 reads CASSSETGSPTDTQYF. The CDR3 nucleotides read TGTGCCAGCAGCTCAGAGACTGGTAGCCCCACAGATACGCAGTATTTT.

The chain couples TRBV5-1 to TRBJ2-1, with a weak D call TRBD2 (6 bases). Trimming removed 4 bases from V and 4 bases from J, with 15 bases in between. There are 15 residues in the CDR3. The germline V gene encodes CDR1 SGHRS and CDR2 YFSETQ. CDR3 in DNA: TGCGCCAGCAGCACGAACGGGGACTTATACAATGAGCAGTTCTTC. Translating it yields CASSTNGDLYNEQFF.

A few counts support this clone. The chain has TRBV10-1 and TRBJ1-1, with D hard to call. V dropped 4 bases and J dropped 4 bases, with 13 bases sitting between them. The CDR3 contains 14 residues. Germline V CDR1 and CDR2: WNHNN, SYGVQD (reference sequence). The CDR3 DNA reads TGCGCCAGCAGTGTTAGCGGGAGAGGCACTGAAGCTTTCTTT. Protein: CASSVSGRGTEAFF.

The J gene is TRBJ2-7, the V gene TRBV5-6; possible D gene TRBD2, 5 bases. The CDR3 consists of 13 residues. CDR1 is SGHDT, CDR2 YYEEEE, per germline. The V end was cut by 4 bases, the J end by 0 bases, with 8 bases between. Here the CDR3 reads CASSLGSSYEQYV. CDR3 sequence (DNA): TGTGCCAGCAGCCTAGGGAGCTCCTACGAGCAGTACGTC.

CDR3 sequence: CASSQGRGGGQPQHF. CDR3 DNA: TGTGCCAGCAGCCAAGGACGGGGAGGGGGGCAGCCCCAGCATTTT. The gene calls are TRBV14 and TRBJ1-5; a possible D gene is TRBD1 (6 bases). Germline values: CDR1 SGHDN, CDR2 FVKESK. The CDR3 contains 15 residues. V shed 1 base and J shed 7 bases, with 14 bases lying between them.

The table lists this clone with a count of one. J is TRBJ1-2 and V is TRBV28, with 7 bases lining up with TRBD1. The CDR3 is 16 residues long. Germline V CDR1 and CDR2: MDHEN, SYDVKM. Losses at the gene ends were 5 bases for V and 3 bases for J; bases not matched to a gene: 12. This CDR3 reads CASSLWQYDRDYGYTF. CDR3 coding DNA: TGTGCCAGCAGTCTTTGGCAATATGACAGGGACTATGGCTACACCTTC.

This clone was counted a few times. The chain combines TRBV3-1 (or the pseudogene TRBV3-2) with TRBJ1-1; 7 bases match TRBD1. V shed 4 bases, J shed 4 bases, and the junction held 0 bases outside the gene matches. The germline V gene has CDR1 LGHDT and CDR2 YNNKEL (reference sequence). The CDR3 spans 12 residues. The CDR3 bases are TGTGCCAGCAGCCGGACAGGCACTGAAGCTTTCTTT. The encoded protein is CASSRTGTEAFF.

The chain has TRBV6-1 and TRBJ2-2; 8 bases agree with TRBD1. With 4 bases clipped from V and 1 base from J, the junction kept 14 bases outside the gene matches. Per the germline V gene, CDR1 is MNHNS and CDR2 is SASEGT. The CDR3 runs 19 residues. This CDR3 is CASSGPLGGQALNTGELFF. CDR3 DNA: TGTGCCAGCAGTGGACCCCTGGGGGGACAGGCCTTGAACACCGGGGAGCTGTTTTTT.

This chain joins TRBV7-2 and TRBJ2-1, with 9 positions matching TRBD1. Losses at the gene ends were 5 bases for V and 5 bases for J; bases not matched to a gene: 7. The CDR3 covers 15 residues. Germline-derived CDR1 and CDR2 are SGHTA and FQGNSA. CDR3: CASSLSGTGHNEQFF. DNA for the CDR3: TGTGCCAGCAGCCTGTCCGGGACAGGGCACAATGAGCAGTTCTTC.

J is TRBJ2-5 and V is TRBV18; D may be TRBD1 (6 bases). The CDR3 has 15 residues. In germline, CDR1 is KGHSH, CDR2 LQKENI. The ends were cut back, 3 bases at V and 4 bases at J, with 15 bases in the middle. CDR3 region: CASSPPVGRGETQYF. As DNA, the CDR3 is TGTGCCAGCTCACCTCCCGTGGGCAGGGGAGAGACCCAGTACTTC.

The CDR3 here is CASSQNRQVTGELFF. In nucleotides, the CDR3 is TGCGCCAGCAGCCAAAACCGACAGGTGACCGGGGAGCTGTTTTTT. The chain uses TRBV4-1 and TRBJ2-2; a possible D gene is TRBD1 (6 bases). V lost 2 bases and J lost 5, with 12 bases in between. This CDR3 comprises 15 residues. Germline V gene data show CDR1 as MGHRA and CDR2 as YSYEKL.